The rows below give T cell receptor beta chains drawn from one sample of a study of cytomegalovirus exposure and HLA in healthy donors. Measured with immunoSEQ multiplex PCR; TCRdb has only the in-frame clones, and not every one. In the table there are more than 130,000 clones, approximately 80% of which are singletons. Input material: PBMCs. These receptors were collected from a man aged 18 to 30 in good health and CMV-seronegative. Both conserved end residues are part of each CDR3. The order of the fields is D gene, clone size, J gene, V gene, CDR3 DNA, CDR3 protein. The D gene is left open where the match is weak. Not all rows give a size; the values are once, few, many and, for expanded clones, a class.

- - TRBJ2-3 TRBV11-2 TGTGCCAGCAGCTTAGTAACAGATACGCAGTATTTT CASSLVTDTQYF
- - TRBJ1-1 TRBV13 TGTGCCAGCAGCAGACAGTTCACTGAAGCTTTCTTT CASSRQFTEAFF
TRBD2 once TRBJ2-1 TRBV4-1 TGCGCCAGCAGCCACCGACTAGCGGGGAGTGACAATGAGCAGTTCTTC CASSHRLAGSDNEQFF
TRBD2 - TRBJ2-3 TRBV10-3 TGTGCCATCAGGGCTAGCGGGAATCTAGATACGCAGTATTTT CAIRASGNLDTQYF
- - TRBJ2-7 TRBV2 TGTGCCAGCAGAGGCGGAACCCTGGTCTCCTACGAGCAGTACTTC CASRGGTLVSYEQYF
- - TRBJ2-3 TRBV9 TGTGCCAGCAGCGACGGGAGCCGAATAATCACAGATACGCAGTATTTT CASSDGSRIITDTQYF
- - TRBJ2-6 TRBV30 TGTGCCTGGGACACCGCAGGTTTCTCTGGGGCCAACGTCCTGACTTTC CAWDTAGFSGANVLTF
- - TRBJ1-2 TRBV7-9 TGTGCCAGCAGCTCCCCCGGCCCAGGGGTAGACTATGGCTACACCTTC CASSSPGPGVDYGYTF
TRBD2 few TRBJ2-1 TRBV10-2 TGCGCCAGCAGATTAGCGGGGGGACGCTCCTACAATGAGCAGTTCTTC CASRLAGGRSYNEQFF
- - TRBJ2-3 TRBV7-2 TGTGCCAGCAGCTTAGGGGGCGGAGCAGATACGCAGTATTTT CASSLGGGADTQYF
- - TRBJ2-2 TRBV7-8 TGTGCCAGCAGCTTAATGTCCGGGACTTTAAACACCGGGGAGCTGTTTTTT CASSLMSGTLNTGELFF
TRBD1 - TRBJ2-7 TRBV18 TGTGCCAGCTCACACGGGACAGGGGCCTACGAGCAGTACTTC CASSHGTGAYEQYF
TRBD1 - TRBJ2-1 TRBV5-1 TGCGCCAGCAGCAGAGAAGGGACAGGGGGTGAGCAGTTCTTC CASSREGTGGEQFF
- - TRBJ1-2 TRBV28 TGTGCCAGCAGTTTATACCAGGGGTTCTATGGCTACACCTTC CASSLYQGFYGYTF
- - TRBJ2-1 TRBV10-1 TGCGCCAGCAGTGAGTCGGGCGTTGCTGAGCAGTTCTTC CASSESGVAEQFF
TRBD1 - TRBJ2-5 TRBV5-4 TGTGCCAGCAGCTCGAAGACAGGGGCGGTGGAGACCCAGTACTTC CASSSKTGAVETQYF
TRBD1 once TRBJ1-1 TRBV6-6 TGTGCCAGCACCATGGACAGGGGGCAAGCTTTCTTT CASTMDRGQAFF
TRBD2 - TRBJ2-2 TRBV7-8 TGTGCCAGCAGCCTCTGGCTAGCGGGGGGCCAGTTGGGGGAGCTGTTTTTT CASSLWLAGGQLGELFF
- - TRBJ2-1 TRBV5-1 TGCGCCAGCAGCTTGGGGGACATCCTAGGGGGTGAGCAGTTCTTC CASSLGDILGGEQFF
- - TRBJ1-1 TRBV5-4 TGTGCCAGCAACGGTCAGCGGAACACTGAAGCTTTCTTT CASNGQRNTEAFF
- - TRBJ2-7 TRBV30 TGTGCCTGGAGTGTACGGCTTAGCTCCTACGAGCAGTACTTC CAWSVRLSSYEQYF
TRBD2 - TRBJ2-3 TRBV6-1 TGTGCCAGCTTGTCGGGGGGGGGCGGGAGGGATACGCAGTATTTT CASLSGGGGRDTQYF
- few TRBJ2-5 TRBV9 TGTGCCAGCAGCGTAGCAAATGGCCTAGCCGGGGAGACCCAGTACTTC CASSVANGLAGETQYF
- - TRBJ2-7 TRBV28 TGTGCCAGCAGTTCCCCGACTACGGATTCCTACGAGCAGTACTTC CASSSPTTDSYEQYF
TRBD1 - TRBJ2-7 TRBV10-1 TGCGCCAGCACGGACAGGGGCGTTTGCCACGAGCAGTACTTC CASTDRGVCHEQYF
- - TRBJ1-4 TRBV7-9 TGTGCCAGCAGCTTAGGTGAGGGAACTGGGCTGTTTTTT CASSLGEGTGLFF
- - TRBJ2-7 TRBV30 TGTGCCTGGAGTGTCTATCGGGAGCGAATGGAGCAGTACTTC CAWSVYRERMEQYF
- - TRBJ2-7 TRBV6-5 TGTGCCAGCAGTCTCGACCACCCCGGGAACTACGAGCAGTACTTC CASSLDHPGNYEQYF
TRBD1 - TRBJ2-1 TRBV6-5 TGTGCCAGCAGTCTCGACAGGGGTCGGGTCAATGAGCAGTTCTTC CASSLDRGRVNEQFF
- - TRBJ1-2 TRBV9 TGTGCCAGCAGCGTAGACAGGGTATCTGGCTACACCTTC CASSVDRVSGYTF
- - TRBJ1-1 TRBV7-6 TGTGCCAGCAGCGTACGAGTTGATGAGGACACTGAAGCTTTCTTT CASSVRVDEDTEAFF
- - TRBJ2-3 TRBV7-6 TGTGCCAGCAGCCCGTCTGGACAGCCTTTCACAGATACGCAGTATTTT CASSPSGQPFTDTQYF
TRBD2 - TRBJ2-3 TRBV14 TGTGCCAGCAGCCAAGAGGGAGGGACGGATACGCAGTATTTT CASSQEGGTDTQYF
- - TRBJ2-1 TRBV28 TGTGCCAGCAGTTTAACGGTGGGGGCTAGCTACAATGAGCAGTTCTTC CASSLTVGASYNEQFF
- - TRBJ2-2 TRBV5-1 TGCGCCAGCAGCTCGGACTACCGGGACAGAAATCAATTCGGCACCGGGGAGCTGTTTTTT CASSSDYRDRNQFGTGELFF
TRBD1 - TRBJ2-7 TRBV5-1 TGCGCCAGCAGCTTGGTGTCGGGACAGAACTACGAGCAGTACTTC CASSLVSGQNYEQYF
- - TRBJ1-2 TRBV6-6 TGTGCCAGCAGTTACTCGTCGCAGTCAGGCTACACCTTC CASSYSSQSGYTF
- - TRBJ1-1 TRBV29-1 TGCAGCGTTGATTTGTCCAACCTATACACTGAAGCTTTCTTT CSVDLSNLYTEAFF
TRBD1 - TRBJ2-3 TRBV10-1 TGCGCCAGCAGGCTCGGACAGGGGTCGGCAGATACGCAGTATTTT CASRLGQGSADTQYF
TRBD2 - TRBJ2-7 TRBV6-6 TGTGCCAGCAGTTACGCGGGAGGTTTCGACGAGCAGTACTTC CASSYAGGFDEQYF
TRBD1 - TRBJ2-7 TRBV15 TGTGCCACCAGCGCCCTGGGGGCAGGGGGACCCTACGAGCAGTACTTC CATSALGAGGPYEQYF